These 21 T cell receptor beta chains share one sample of origin, sequenced in a study of cytomegalovirus exposure and HLA in healthy donors. Amplification used 60 Vbeta primers and 13 Jbeta primers. Only in-frame clones appear in the TCRdb table, and some are missing; sequencing was by immunoSEQ multiplex PCR. Reported are some 72,000 clones; the ten largest clones contain 0.8% to 1%. The sample consisted of PBMCs. The receptors shown here come from a boy younger than 18 in good health and CMV-seronegative.

The chain is built from TRBV4-1 and TRBJ2-1, with TRBD2 matching over 15 bases. This CDR3 contains 16 residues. The V and J ends lost 4 bases and 5 bases, in that order; junction bases with no gene match: 3. From germline, CDR1 is MGHRA and CDR2 YSYEKL. For the CDR3, the DNA is TGCGCCAGCAGCCCCGGACTAGCGGGAGGGGACAATGAGCAGTTCTTC. Its translation is CASSPGLAGGDNEQFF.

The chain joins TRBV7-2 to TRBJ2-3, with D unresolved. Germline V CDR1 and CDR2: SGHTA, FQGNSA. The length of the CDR3 is 14 residues. The V end lost 2 bases, the J end lost 4 bases, and 10 bases lay between the germline ends. The CDR3 is CASSLRPAADTQYF. The CDR3 DNA reads as TGTGCCAGCAGCTTAAGACCCGCGGCAGATACGCAGTATTTT.

The chain employs TRBV10-1 and TRBJ2-2, with D unresolved. The CDR3 covers 14 residues. In germline, CDR1 is WNHNN, CDR2 SYGVQD (reference sequence). Trimming stripped 6 bases from V and 1 base from J, with 9 bases between. CDR3 DNA: TGCGCCAGCAGCAGAGACTGGAACACCGGGGAGCTGTTTTTT. Protein product: CASSRDWNTGELFF.

The chain recombines TRBV18 with TRBJ1-2; D gene unclear. The germline CDR1 and CDR2 sequences are KGHSH and LQKENI. This CDR3 comprises 14 residues. Trimming took 3 bases from V and 5 from J, leaving 13 bases between them. CDR3 nucleotide sequence: TGTGCCAGCTCACCCAACAGAGAACCATATGGCTACACCTTC. Its translation is CASSPNREPYGYTF.

The chain has TRBV5-1 and TRBJ2-2, with 8 bases identical to TRBD2. The V gene's germline CDR1 is SGHRS and CDR2 YFSETQ. The CDR3 sequence is 18 residues long. The trim removed 0 bases at V and 0 bases at J, leaving 7 bases unmatched. The CDR3 protein is CASSLGRLAMANTGELFF. CDR3 coding DNA: TGCGCCAGCAGCTTGGGTAGACTAGCGATGGCGAACACCGGGGAGCTGTTTTTT.

The chain has TRBV29-1 and TRBJ2-1; D may be TRBD2 (6 bases). This CDR3 has 14 residues. The V end lost 4 bases, the J end lost 1 base, and 11 bases lay between the germline ends. The germline V gene encodes CDR1 SQVTM and CDR2 ANQGSEA. The CDR3 here is CSVGGVGSYNEQFF. In nucleotides, the CDR3 is TGCAGCGTTGGGGGGGTAGGGTCCTACAATGAGCAGTTCTTC.

This CDR3 is CASSLASGRAADTQYF. In DNA form, the CDR3 reads TGTGCCAGCAGCTTAGCGAGCGGGAGGGCCGCAGATACGCAGTATTTT. The J gene is TRBJ2-3, the V gene TRBV7-9; 10 bases map to TRBD2. The V segment lost 0 bases and the J segment 4 bases; nucleotides outside the gene matches: 4. Germline V gene lookup returns CDR1 SEHNR and CDR2 FQNEAQ (reference sequence). This CDR3 has 16 residues.

J is TRBJ1-6 and V is TRBV15; D may be TRBD1 (6 bases). The CDR3 has 15 amino acids. Looked up from germline, CDR1 is LNHNV and CDR2 is YYDKDF (reference sequence). Trimming left V 1 base short and J 14 bases short, with 18 bases between. The CDR3 region is CATSRAGTPKLSLHF. As DNA, the CDR3 is TGTGCCACCAGCAGAGCCGGGACACCAAAATTATCCCTCCACTTT.

The chain joins TRBV19 to TRBJ2-1, with 8 bases lining up with TRBD1. The CDR3 is made up of 15 amino acids. Germline CDR1 LNHDA, CDR2 SQIVND (reference sequence). The trim removed 0 bases at V and 9 bases at J, leaving 7 bases unmatched. The chain's CDR3 is CASSIEPGQAFEQFF. The CDR3 DNA reads TGTGCCAGTAGTATAGAGCCGGGACAGGCGTTTGAGCAGTTCTTC.

J is TRBJ2-7 and V is TRBV6-6; tentative D call: TRBD1 (6 bases). Germline V gives CDR1 MNHNY, CDR2 SVGAGI (reference sequence). The CDR3 sequence is 16 residues long. Trimming stripped 2 bases from V and 6 bases from J, with 20 bases between. This CDR3 is CASSYRVQGAFGEQYF. In nucleotides, the CDR3 is TGTGCCAGCAGTTACAGAGTACAGGGTGCCTTTGGCGAGCAGTACTTC.

The chain joins TRBV2 to TRBJ2-7; D remains unclear. The CDR3 consists of 14 residues. Germline V gives CDR1 SNHLY, CDR2 FYNNEI. The V end was cut by 5 bases, the J end by 0 bases, with 11 bases between. The CDR3 here is CASSQETSSYEQYF. The CDR3 DNA is TGTGCCAGCAGTCAAGAGACAAGCTCCTACGAGCAGTACTTC.

The genes are TRBV7-9 and TRBJ2-1, with TRBD2 identical over 11 bases. Trimming at V came to 8 bases and at J to 1 base, leaving 7 bases not matched to a gene. Per the germline V gene, CDR1 is SEHNR and CDR2 is FQNEAQ (reference sequence). This CDR3 has 16 amino acids. CDR3 DNA sequence: TGTGCCAGCCTGTTTAGCGGGGGGGTTTCCTACAATGAGCAGTTCTTC. As protein: CASLFSGGVSYNEQFF.

The rearrangement uses TRBV4-2 and TRBJ2-7, with 7 bases aligning to TRBD2. Germline values: CDR1 LGHNA, CDR2 YNFKEQ. The CDR3 spans 14 residues. V dropped 0 bases and J dropped 2; count of bases not matched to a gene: 1. The CDR3 DNA sequence: TGTGCCAGCAGCCAAGATCTAGCGGCCTACGAGCAGTACTTC. It encodes CASSQDLAAYEQYF.

The J gene is TRBJ1-5, the V gene TRBV2, with 7 positions matching TRBD1. Germline assignment: CDR1 SNHLY and CDR2 FYNNEI. With V trimmed by 8 bases and J by 4 bases, 2 bases remained unmatched. The CDR3 covers 12 residues. CDR3 residues: CASRQGNQPQHF. The CDR3 coding sequence is TGTGCCAGCCGACAGGGTAATCAGCCCCAGCATTTT.

The rearrangement links TRBV6-5 to TRBJ2-5; tentatively, D is TRBD1 (5 bases). This CDR3 region has 16 residues. The germline V gene encodes CDR1 MNHEY and CDR2 SVGAGI. With 0 bases removed from V and 2 bases from J, the gap between germline ends came to 13 bases. CDR3 DNA: TGTGCCAGCAGTTACTCGAAAGGGGCAGGGCAAGAGACCCAGTACTTC. Translation gives CASSYSKGAGQETQYF.

CDR3 amino acids: CASSLDAVRTF. As DNA, the CDR3 is TGTGCCAGCAGCTTAGATGCGGTGCGCACCTTC. The chain joins TRBV7-9 to TRBJ1-2; D uncertain. V was pared by 1 base and J by 13 bases, with 10 bases between. The CDR3 totals 11 residues. CDR1 SEHNR and CDR2 FQNEAQ come from the germline V gene (reference sequence).

The chain joins TRBV5-6 to TRBJ2-7, with a tentative D call TRBD2 (5 bases). V was clipped by 2 bases and J by 0 bases, with 9 bases between them. This CDR3 is 14 amino acids long. Germline V gene lookup returns CDR1 SGHDT and CDR2 YYEEEE. The CDR3: CASSFTGSSYEQYF. The CDR3 DNA reads as TGTGCCAGCAGCTTCACTGGGAGCTCCTACGAGCAGTACTTC.

This chain joins TRBV30 and TRBJ1-1; 10 bases are a match to TRBD1. The CDR3 sequence is 13 residues long. V lost 6 bases, J lost 8 bases, and 9 bases stayed unmatched. Germline-derived CDR1 and CDR2 are GTSNPN and SVGIG (reference sequence). CDR3 protein: CACPGTGVVEAFF. CDR3 in DNA: TGTGCCTGCCCCGGGACAGGGGTTGTGGAAGCTTTCTTT.

The chain links TRBV13 to TRBJ1-5, with TRBD1 matching over 9 bases. CDR3 size: 15 residues. Trimming at V came to 3 bases and at J to 4 bases, leaving 4 bases not matched to a gene. Germline CDR1 and CDR2: PRHDT and FYEKMQ (reference sequence). DNA of the CDR3: TGTGCCAGCAGCTTCTCCGGACAGGGGAATCAGCCCCAGCATTTT. It yields the protein CASSFSGQGNQPQHF.

The V call is TRBV6-1, the J call TRBJ2-5; a possible D gene is TRBD2 (5 bases). The CDR3 has 14 amino acids. V was trimmed by 7 bases and J by 2 bases, leaving 14 bases between them. The germline gives CDR1 MNHNS, CDR2 SASEGT. The CDR3 loop is CASIKEGRQETQYF. The CDR3, as DNA: TGTGCCAGCATCAAAGAAGGGAGACAAGAGACCCAGTACTTC.

This chain joins TRBV20-1 and TRBJ1-2, with D unclear. In germline, CDR1 is DFQATT, CDR2 SNEGSKA (reference sequence). CDR3 size: 9 residues. V was trimmed by 8 bases and J by 8 bases, leaving 9 bases between them. CDR3 protein: CSTVRGYTF. The CDR3 region has the DNA TGCAGTACGGTACGGGGCTACACCTTC.